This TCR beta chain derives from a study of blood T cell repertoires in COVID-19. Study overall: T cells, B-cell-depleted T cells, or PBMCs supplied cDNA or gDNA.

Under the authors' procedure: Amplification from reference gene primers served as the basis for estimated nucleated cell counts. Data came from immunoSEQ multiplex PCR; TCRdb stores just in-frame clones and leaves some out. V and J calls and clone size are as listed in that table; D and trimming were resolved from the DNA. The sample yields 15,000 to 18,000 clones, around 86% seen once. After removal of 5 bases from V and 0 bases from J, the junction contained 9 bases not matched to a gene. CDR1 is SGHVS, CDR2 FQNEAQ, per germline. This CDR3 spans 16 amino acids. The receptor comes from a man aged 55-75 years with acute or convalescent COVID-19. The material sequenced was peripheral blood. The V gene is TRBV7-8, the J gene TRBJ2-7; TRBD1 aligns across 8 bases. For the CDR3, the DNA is TGTGCCAGCAGCCAGAGGACAGGGCCGAGCTCCTACGAGCAGTACTTC. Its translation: CASSQRTGPSSYEQYF.